These 10 T cell receptor beta chains originate from one sample sequenced in a study of cytomegalovirus exposure and HLA in healthy donors (dated by TCRdb to 2016 to 2017). Libraries were prepared through the immunoSEQ multiplex PCR assay. For the multiplex PCR, a mixture combining 60 forward primers for TCR Vbeta segments and 13 reverse primers for TCR Jbeta segments was used. Drawn from immuneACCESS, this table holds only the in-frame rearrangements with V and J called that TCRdb kept. Clones are partly lost; checked studies trace under half to an unresolved V gene and leave the rest unexplained. The sample contains under 150,000 clones, about 70% of them found a single time. Around 3.7% of the sample is taken by the ten largest. Sequenced sample: PBMCs. The source is a man aged 18 to 30 in good health and CMV-seronegative.

V and J are TRBV11-3 and TRBJ1-1; D is unclear. The V end lost 5 bases, the J end lost 4 bases, and 14 bases lay between the germline ends. Germline V lookup: CDR1 SGHNT, CDR2 YENEEA. The CDR3 is 14 residues long. The CDR3 sequence is CASSPSGSGTEAFF. CDR3 sequence (DNA): TGTGCCAGCAGCCCGTCGGGGTCGGGCACTGAAGCTTTCTTT. Variable domain in full (rest from reference TRBV11-3 and TRBJ1-1): EAGVVQSPRYKIIEKKQPVAFWCNPISGHNTLYWYLQNLGQGPELLIRYENEEAVDDSQLPKDRFSAERLKGVDSTLKIQPAELGDSAVYLCASSPSGSGTEAFFGQGTRLTVV.

In its sample, this clone was seen a few times. The chain has TRBV29-1 and TRBJ2-7; TRBD1 agrees at 10 bases. Germline loops: CDR1 SQVTM, CDR2 ANQGSEA. V dropped 2 bases and J dropped 3; count of bases not matched to a gene: 7. The CDR3 contains 15 residues. DNA of the CDR3: TGCAGCGTTGAACCCGGGACAGGGGAGGACTACGAGCAGTACTTC. This sequence encodes CSVEPGTGEDYEQYF.

The chain has TRBV5-6 and TRBJ2-2; D is unclear. The germline gives CDR1 SGHDT, CDR2 YYEEEE. This CDR3 is 13 amino acids long. Trimming shortened V by 3 bases and J by 1 base, and 4 bases separated the two germline ends. In nucleotides, the CDR3 is TGTGCCAGCAGCTCCCAGAACACCGGGGAGCTGTTTTTT. Amino acids: CASSSQNTGELFF. Full variable domain (outside the CDR3, taken from reference TRBV5-6 and TRBJ2-2): DAGVTQSPTHLIKTRGQQVTLRCSPKSGHDTVSWYQQALGQGPQFIFQYYEEEERQRGNFPDRFSGHQFPNYSSELNVNALLLGDSALYLCASSSQNTGELFFGEGSRLTVL.

This chain links TRBV6-5 with TRBJ1-1; TRBD1 is a possible D gene (5 bases). V lost 6 bases, J lost 4 bases, and 9 bases lay in between. CDR1 is MNHEY and CDR2 is SVGAGI in the germline V gene. There are 12 residues in the CDR3. The DNA of the CDR3 is TGTGCCAGCAGAGCCCAGGGCACTGAAGCTTTCTTT. It codes for CASRAQGTEAFF.

The chain employs TRBV30 and TRBJ1-2; 8 bases map to TRBD1. Germline trimming cut 4 bases from V and 4 bases from J; bases unmatched to any gene: 5. The CDR3 contains 13 residues. CDR1 is GTSNPN and CDR2 is SVGIG in the germline V gene (reference sequence). The CDR3, as DNA: TGTGCCTGGACTACAGGGGGACCCTATGGCTACACCTTC. Protein: CAWTTGGPYGYTF.

The rearrangement joins TRBV7-7 to TRBJ2-7; D may be TRBD2 (7 bases). The J call may be in error: the DNA end matches TRBJ2-1 better. From germline, CDR1 is SSHAT and CDR2 FNYEAQ (reference sequence). The CDR3 sequence is 19 residues long. CDR3 amino acids: CASSPQAGAAGFSYNEQFF. Here the CDR3 DNA reads TGTGCCAGCAGTCCCCAGGCGGGGGCCGCTGGGTTCTCCTACAATGAGCAGTTCTTC.

The rearrangement uses TRBV6-5 and TRBJ1-2, with TRBD1 matching over 9 bases. Germline V gene data show CDR1 as MNHEY and CDR2 as SVGAGI. The CDR3 loop spans 15 amino acids. V shed 2 bases and J 8 bases; nucleotides not matched to a gene: 9. This chain's CDR3 is CASSYPGQGGRGYTF. CDR3 nucleotide sequence: TGTGCCAGCAGTTACCCGGGACAGGGCGGGCGCGGCTACACCTTC.

The chain couples TRBV30 to TRBJ1-5; no firm D call. CDR3 length: 13 amino acids. Germline CDR1 GTSNPN, CDR2 SVGIG (reference sequence). The V end lost 5 bases, the J end lost 6 bases, and 14 bases lay between the germline ends. The CDR3 loop reads CAWSFRPSQPQHF. The DNA of the CDR3 is TGTGCCTGGTCTTTCAGGCCCTCTCAGCCCCAGCATTTT.

The V call is TRBV19, the J call TRBJ2-1, with 10 bases identical to TRBD2. Trimming cost V 3 bases and J 2 bases; bases outside gene matches: 13. This CDR3 is built from 19 residues. The germline V gene has CDR1 LNHDA and CDR2 SQIVND (reference sequence). CDR3 coding DNA: TGTGCCAGTAGTATTGGTTCTAGCGGGAGTAGCAGGGCCTACAATGAGCAGTTCTTC. Translating it yields CASSIGSSGSSRAYNEQFF.

The V and J genes are TRBV6-1 and TRBJ2-6; TRBD1 aligns across 7 bases. The V and J ends lost 0 bases and 0 bases, in that order; junction bases with no gene match: 2. The CDR3 length is 17 residues. In germline, CDR1 is MNHNS, CDR2 SASEGT. The CDR3 loop is CASSEAAGGSGANVLTF. DNA of the CDR3: TGTGCCAGCAGTGAAGCGGCAGGGGGCTCTGGGGCCAACGTCCTGACTTTC.